The rows below give T cell receptor beta chains drawn from one sample of a study of shared clonotypes between healthy human individuals. TCRdb keeps only in-frame clones here, not all; method: immunoSEQ multiplex PCR. The table has around 1.6 million clones, around 98% seen once; the top ten hold about 0.45%. Sequencing was performed on naive CD4+ T cells sorted from blood. All receptors come from a man aged 25 to 40 in good health. CDR3s include the opening cysteine and the closing phenylalanine or tryptophan. The order of the fields is V gene, clone size, D gene, J gene, CDR3 protein, CDR3 DNA. D genes are given only for firm matches. Clone size is given for some rows only: seen once, a few or many times, or a class if the clone is expanded.

V gene: TRBV5-5
clone size: -
D gene: TRBD1
J gene: TRBJ2-7
CDR3 protein: CASSSSGTGTYEQYF
CDR3 DNA: TGTGCCAGCAGCTCGTCCGGGACAGGGACCTACGAGCAGTACTTC

V gene: TRBV2
clone size: -
D gene: -
J gene: TRBJ2-1
CDR3 protein: CASRGDTYYNEQFF
CDR3 DNA: TGTGCCAGCAGAGGGGACACCTACTACAATGAGCAGTTCTTC

V gene: TRBV10-1
clone size: -
D gene: TRBD2
J gene: TRBJ2-1
CDR3 protein: CASSDSGRDEQFF
CDR3 DNA: TGCGCCAGCAGTGATAGCGGGAGGGATGAGCAGTTCTTC

V gene: TRBV5-6
clone size: -
D gene: -
J gene: TRBJ1-5
CDR3 protein: CASSLFTGQPQHF
CDR3 DNA: TGTGCCAGCAGCTTGTTCACTGGTCAGCCCCAGCATTTT

V gene: TRBV27
clone size: -
D gene: TRBD1
J gene: TRBJ2-7
CDR3 protein: CASSLTGDRVSYEQYF
CDR3 DNA: TGTGCCAGCAGTTTAACCGGGGACAGAGTCTCCTACGAGCAGTACTTC

V gene: TRBV2
clone size: -
D gene: -
J gene: TRBJ2-2
CDR3 protein: CASTAVQGRTGELFF
CDR3 DNA: TGTGCCAGCACCGCGGTACAGGGGAGGACCGGGGAGCTGTTTTTT

V gene: TRBV5-5
clone size: -
D gene: TRBD1
J gene: TRBJ1-1
CDR3 protein: CASSPTPTGGKNTEAFF
CDR3 DNA: TGTGCCAGCAGCCCGACCCCTACAGGGGGTAAGAACACTGAAGCTTTCTTT

V gene: TRBV4-3
clone size: once
D gene: TRBD2
J gene: TRBJ2-1
CDR3 protein: CASSQVAGGLAGDNEQFF
CDR3 DNA: TGCGCCAGCAGCCAGGTCGCCGGGGGACTAGCGGGAGACAATGAGCAGTTCTTC

V gene: TRBV7-2
clone size: -
D gene: TRBD2
J gene: TRBJ2-1
CDR3 protein: CASRTGTSGIGGGEQFF
CDR3 DNA: TGTGCCAGCAGGACCGGGACTAGCGGGATAGGGGGTGGTGAGCAGTTCTTC

V gene: TRBV5-8
clone size: -
D gene: TRBD1
J gene: TRBJ1-5
CDR3 protein: CASSLGDRASQPQHF
CDR3 DNA: TGTGCCAGCAGCTTGGGGGACAGGGCATCCCAGCCCCAGCATTTT

V gene: TRBV5-1
clone size: -
D gene: TRBD2
J gene: TRBJ2-1
CDR3 protein: CASSGMASGSNNEQFF
CDR3 DNA: TGCGCCAGCAGCGGGATGGCTAGCGGGAGTAACAATGAGCAGTTCTTC

V gene: TRBV5-1
clone size: -
D gene: -
J gene: TRBJ1-1
CDR3 protein: CASSLARGWTEAFF
CDR3 DNA: TGCGCCAGCAGCTTGGCCAGGGGATGGACTGAAGCTTTCTTT

V gene: TRBV28
clone size: -
D gene: TRBD2
J gene: TRBJ2-1
CDR3 protein: CASSLLAGLYNEQFF
CDR3 DNA: TGTGCCAGCAGTTTACTAGCGGGCCTCTACAATGAGCAGTTCTTC

V gene: TRBV19
clone size: -
D gene: TRBD2
J gene: TRBJ2-7
CDR3 protein: CASSTTSLAEYEQYF
CDR3 DNA: TGTGCCAGTAGTACGACGTCGCTAGCGGAATACGAGCAGTACTTC

V gene: TRBV19
clone size: -
D gene: -
J gene: TRBJ2-2
CDR3 protein: CASSIKGLSTGELFF
CDR3 DNA: TGTGCCAGTAGTATCAAGGGGCTGAGCACCGGGGAGCTGTTTTTT

V gene: TRBV27
clone size: once
D gene: TRBD2
J gene: TRBJ2-1
CDR3 protein: CASVGSGRWNEQFF
CDR3 DNA: TGTGCCAGCGTGGGCAGCGGGAGGTGGAATGAGCAGTTCTTC

V gene: TRBV11-2
clone size: -
D gene: TRBD1
J gene: TRBJ2-5
CDR3 protein: CASSPGTGLVGETQYF
CDR3 DNA: TGTGCCAGCAGCCCAGGGACAGGTTTGGTCGGAGAGACCCAGTACTTC

V gene: TRBV5-4
clone size: -
D gene: TRBD2
J gene: TRBJ2-3
CDR3 protein: CASSRSTSGRADTQYF
CDR3 DNA: TGTGCCAGCAGCAGATCGACTAGCGGGAGAGCAGATACGCAGTATTTT

V gene: TRBV5-6
clone size: -
D gene: -
J gene: TRBJ2-7
CDR3 protein: CASSFKDRNYEQYF
CDR3 DNA: TGTGCCAGCAGCTTTAAGGACAGAAACTACGAGCAGTACTTC

V gene: TRBV7-9
clone size: -
D gene: TRBD1
J gene: TRBJ1-5
CDR3 protein: CASSSGQVGTVNQPQHF
CDR3 DNA: TGTGCCAGCAGCTCGGGACAGGTTGGGACCGTCAATCAGCCCCAGCATTTT

V gene: TRBV5-4
clone size: -
D gene: TRBD2
J gene: TRBJ2-5
CDR3 protein: CASSLVGLAGQETQYF
CDR3 DNA: TGTGCCAGCAGCTTGGTCGGACTAGCGGGACAAGAGACCCAGTACTTC

V gene: TRBV27
clone size: once
D gene: -
J gene: TRBJ2-1
CDR3 protein: CASSTGVLAQNNEQFF
CDR3 DNA: TGTGCCAGCAGTACTGGGGTGCTAGCCCAAAACAATGAGCAGTTCTTC

V gene: TRBV18
clone size: -
D gene: TRBD2
J gene: TRBJ2-1
CDR3 protein: CASSPPGLGLGEQFF
CDR3 DNA: TGTGCCAGCTCACCCCCAGGACTAGGTCTTGGTGAGCAGTTCTTC

V gene: TRBV2
clone size: -
D gene: TRBD2
J gene: TRBJ2-7
CDR3 protein: CASTLAGVAYEQYF
CDR3 DNA: TGTGCCAGCACATTAGCGGGAGTGGCATACGAGCAGTACTTC

V gene: TRBV18
clone size: -
D gene: -
J gene: TRBJ2-7
CDR3 protein: CASSPETARSYEQYF
CDR3 DNA: TGTGCCAGCTCACCAGAGACAGCCCGCTCCTACGAGCAGTACTTC

V gene: TRBV9
clone size: -
D gene: -
J gene: TRBJ2-7
CDR3 protein: CASTSLYEQYF
CDR3 DNA: TGTGCCAGCACCTCTCTTTACGAGCAGTACTTC

V gene: TRBV7-9
clone size: -
D gene: -
J gene: TRBJ2-2
CDR3 protein: CASRKTTRGTGELFF
CDR3 DNA: TGTGCCAGCAGGAAAACAACGCGAGGCACCGGGGAGCTGTTTTTT